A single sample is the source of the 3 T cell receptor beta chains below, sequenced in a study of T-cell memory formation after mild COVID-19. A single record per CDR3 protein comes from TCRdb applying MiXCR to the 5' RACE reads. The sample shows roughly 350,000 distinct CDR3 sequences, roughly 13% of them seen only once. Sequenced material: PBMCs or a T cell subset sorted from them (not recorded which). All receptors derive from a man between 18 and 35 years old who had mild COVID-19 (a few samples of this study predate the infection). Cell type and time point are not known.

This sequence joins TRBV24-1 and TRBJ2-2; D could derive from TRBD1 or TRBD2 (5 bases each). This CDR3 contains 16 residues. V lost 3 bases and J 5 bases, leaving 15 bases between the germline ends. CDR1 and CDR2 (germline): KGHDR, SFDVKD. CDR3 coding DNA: TGTGCCACCAGTGATCTTACGGGGAAGGGGACCGGGGAGCTGTTTTTT. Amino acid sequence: CATSDLTGKGTGELFF.

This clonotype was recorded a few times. The CDR3: CAWSVSVTPTGELFF. Here the CDR3 DNA reads TGTGCCTGGAGTGTATCGGTTACTCCCACCGGGGAGCTGTTTTTT. This chain connects TRBV30 to TRBJ2-2; the D is unclear. The V gene lost 0 bases and the J gene lost 4 bases, with 12 bases spanning the gap. The CDR3 spans 15 residues. CDR1 GTSNPN and CDR2 SVGIG come from the germline V gene (reference sequence).

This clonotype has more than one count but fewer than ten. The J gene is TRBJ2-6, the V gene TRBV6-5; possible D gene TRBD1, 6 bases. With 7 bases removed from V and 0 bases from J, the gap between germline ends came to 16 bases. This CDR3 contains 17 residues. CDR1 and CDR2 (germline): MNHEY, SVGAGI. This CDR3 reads CASTPTGTFSGANVLTF. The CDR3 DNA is TGTGCCAGCACTCCGACAGGAACCTTCTCTGGGGCCAACGTCCTGACTTTC.